The present TCR beta chain was sequenced within a study of T cells in Graves' hyperthyroidism and ophthalmopathy. Amplification of TCR beta CDR3 regions used RNA as the template. First-round RT-PCR with HTBI primers amplified the TCR CDR3 region. Using its own MiXCR run on the multiplex PCR reads, TCRdb lists one record per CDR3 protein. The sample shows 490,000 or so distinct CDR3 sequences, 20% to 25% of them seen only once. About this clonotype itself: Germline and junction disagree at one end, which may indicate a read error.

The germline V gene has CDR1 MDHEN and CDR2 SYDVKM. The CDR3 sequence is 14 residues long. The sample comprised blood. The V gene is TRBV28, the J gene TRBJ1-6; D unclear. The clonotype was recovered from a woman aged 70-85 years with Graves' ophthalmopathy. The CDR3 nucleotides read TGTACCAGCAGTTCAGAAAGCTATAATTCACCCCTCCACTTT. It specifies CTSSSESYNSPLHF. Using reference TRBV28 and TRBJ1-6 for the parts outside the CDR3, the full variable domain is DVKVTQSSRYLVKRTGEKVFLECVQDMDHENMFWYRQDPGLGLRLIYFSYDVKMKEKGDIPEGYSVSREKKERFSLILESASTNQTSMYLCTSSSESYNSPLHFGNGTRLTVT.